This paragraph covers one TCR beta chain sequence. The antigen remains unidentified. Using immunoSEQ multiplex PCR, the repertoire was profiled, and TCRdb retains in-frame clones only, with some absent. The table lists tens of thousands of clones, about nine tenths of them singletons. The data are from a study of OX40 agonist ivuxolimab in advanced cancers. Study information: Of the participants, more than 35% had some prior anti-PD-1, anti-PD-L1 or anti-CTLA-4 therapy, which was allowed.

Study-wide points: On average, CD8+ T cells showed a greater number of expanded clones than CD4+.

After removal of 5 bases from V and 4 bases from J, the junction contained 3 bases not matched to a gene. Germline V gives CDR1 SGHDT, CDR2 YYEEEE. This CDR3 has 13 amino acids. The cohort excluded patients with autoimmune disease history or systemic immunosuppression. The TCR comes from an adult with an advanced solid tumor such as melanoma, head and neck, liver or kidney cancer. The chain recombines TRBV5-6 with TRBJ1-1, with 9 bases aligning to TRBD1. The sample consisted of CD4+ or CD8+ T cells sorted from blood, taken in a trial of the OX40 agonist ivuxolimab. CDR3 protein: CASSRTGVTEAFF. The CDR3 DNA follows: TGTGCCAGCAGTCGGACAGGGGTCACTGAAGCTTTCTTT.